This T cell receptor (beta chain) was documented in a study of blood T cell repertoires in COVID-19. Across the whole study: Collection of acute and convalescent COVID-19 samples took place in the United States, Italy and Spain. From T cells, B-cell-depleted T cells, or PBMCs came the material, which was cDNA or gDNA.

This clone has a single count. The CDR3 is 12 amino acids. The germline CDR1 and CDR2 sequences are MDHEN and SYDVKM. V was cut by 3 bases and J by 7 bases, with 7 bases left in between. In the original processing: Estimation of nucleated cell counts was performed using reference gene primer amplification. Profiled with immunoSEQ multiplex PCR; TCRdb holds only in-frame clones, not every one. V and J calls and clone size are given by that table; D and trimming were obtained from the DNA. The sample carries 150,000 to 200,000 clones, roughly 80% recorded once. The material sequenced was peripheral blood. The J gene is TRBJ1-5, the V gene TRBV28; the D is unclear. The receptor's source is a woman aged 25 to 39 with acute or convalescent COVID-19. CDR3 residues: CASSFLSQPQHF. CDR3 sequence (DNA): TGTGCCAGCAGTTTTTTGTCACAGCCCCAGCATTTT. Using reference TRBV28 and TRBJ1-5 for the parts outside the CDR3, the full variable domain is DVKVTQSSRYLVKRTGEKVFLECVQDMDHENMFWYRQDPGLGLRLIYFSYDVKMKEKGDIPEGYSVSREKKERFSLILESASTNQTSMYLCASSFLSQPQHFGDGTRLSIL.